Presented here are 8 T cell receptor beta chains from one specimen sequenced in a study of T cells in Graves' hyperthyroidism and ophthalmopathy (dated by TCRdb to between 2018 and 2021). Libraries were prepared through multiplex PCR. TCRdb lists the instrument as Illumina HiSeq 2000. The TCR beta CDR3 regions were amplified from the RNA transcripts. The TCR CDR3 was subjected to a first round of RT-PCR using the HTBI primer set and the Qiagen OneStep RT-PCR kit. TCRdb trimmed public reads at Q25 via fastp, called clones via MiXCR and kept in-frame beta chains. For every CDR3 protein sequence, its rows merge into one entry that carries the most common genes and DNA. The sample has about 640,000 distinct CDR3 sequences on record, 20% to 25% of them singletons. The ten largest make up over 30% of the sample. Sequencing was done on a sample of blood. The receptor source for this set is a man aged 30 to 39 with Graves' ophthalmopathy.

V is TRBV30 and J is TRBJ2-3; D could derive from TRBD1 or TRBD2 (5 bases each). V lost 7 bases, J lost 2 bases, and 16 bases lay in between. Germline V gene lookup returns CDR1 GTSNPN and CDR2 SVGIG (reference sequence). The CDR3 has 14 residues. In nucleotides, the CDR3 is TGTGCCTCCCGGGACCCCCATTCCACAGATACGCAGTATTTT. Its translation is CASRDPHSTDTQYF.

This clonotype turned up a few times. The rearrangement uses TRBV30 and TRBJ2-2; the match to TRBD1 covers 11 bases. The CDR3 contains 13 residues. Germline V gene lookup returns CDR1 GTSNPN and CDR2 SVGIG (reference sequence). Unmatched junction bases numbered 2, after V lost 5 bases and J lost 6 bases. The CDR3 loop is CAWQGQGAGELFF. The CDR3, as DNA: TGTGCCTGGCAGGGACAGGGGGCCGGGGAGCTGTTTTTT.

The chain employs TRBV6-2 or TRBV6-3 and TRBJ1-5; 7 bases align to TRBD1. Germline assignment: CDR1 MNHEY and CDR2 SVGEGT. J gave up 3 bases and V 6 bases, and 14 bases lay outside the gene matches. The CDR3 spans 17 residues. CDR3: CASRQGPNFTTNQPQHF. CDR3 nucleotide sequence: TGTGCCAGCAGACAGGGGCCCAACTTCACAACCAATCAGCCCCAGCATTTT.

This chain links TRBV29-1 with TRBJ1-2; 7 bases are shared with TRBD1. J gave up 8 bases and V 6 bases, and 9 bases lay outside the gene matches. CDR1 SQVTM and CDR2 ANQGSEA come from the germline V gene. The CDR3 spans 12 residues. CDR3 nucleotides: TGCAGCGTACCAGGGGGAGGGTCCGGCTACACCTTC. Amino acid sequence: CSVPGGGSGYTF.

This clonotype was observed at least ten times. The CDR3 sequence is CASSYRRNTGELFF. CDR3 DNA: TGTGCCAGCAGTTACAGGCGGAACACCGGGGAGCTGTTTTTT. The J gene is TRBJ2-2, the V gene TRBV6-2 or TRBV6-3; D gene ambiguous. V was clipped by 2 bases and J by 1 base, with 5 bases between them. Germline values: CDR1 MNHEY, CDR2 SVGEGT. The CDR3 sequence is 14 residues long.

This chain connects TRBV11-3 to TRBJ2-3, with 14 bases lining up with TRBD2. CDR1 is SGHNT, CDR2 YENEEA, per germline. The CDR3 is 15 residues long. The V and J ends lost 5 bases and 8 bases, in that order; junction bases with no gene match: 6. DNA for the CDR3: TGTGCCAGCAGCAGCGGACTAGCGGGAGGAGGTACGCAGTATTTT. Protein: CASSSGLAGGGTQYF.

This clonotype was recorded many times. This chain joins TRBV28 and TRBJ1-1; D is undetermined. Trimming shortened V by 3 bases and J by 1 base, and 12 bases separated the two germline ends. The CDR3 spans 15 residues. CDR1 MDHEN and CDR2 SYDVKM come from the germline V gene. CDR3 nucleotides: TGTGCCAGCAGTTTTCCCTCACCGCCGAACACTGAAGCTTTCTTT. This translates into CASSFPSPPNTEAFF.

CDR3 bases: TGTGCCAGCAGTTCCCTTAGCTATGGGGAGACCCAGTACTTC. This sequence encodes CASSSLSYGETQYF. The rearrangement joins TRBV6-1 to TRBJ2-5; D unclear. V lost 5 bases to trimming and J lost 5 bases, with 15 bases between them. The CDR3 is 14 amino acids. The germline V gene has CDR1 MNHNS and CDR2 SASEGT.